The sequence of this TCR beta chain was determined in a study of tumor-infiltrating lymphocytes in primary liver carcinoma (dated by TCRdb to about 2017). In the study overall: Of the five patients (three men and two women, aged 30 to 69 years), four had hepatocellular carcinoma and one had combined HCC and intrahepatic cholangiocarcinoma. TCRbeta repertoire sequencing, expression microarrays and whole-exome sequencing were combined in the study across five regions of each liver tumor, with adjacent normal tissue and blood also included. Each sample produced about 3.5 to 7.13 million productive TCRbeta reads, and read depth showed no significant difference between tissue types. Reproducibility between technical replicate repertoires was high, with correlation coefficients above 0.95 and mean shared-clone rates roughly 0.87. The 20 to 30 tumor region samples were profiled with Agilent mRNA microarrays so that TCRbeta repertoire diversity could be related to the local molecular phenotype. A total of approximately 35 specimens from 5 patients underwent TCRbeta repertoire sequencing, comprising 25 or so tumor regions, 5 adjacent noncancerous liver tissues and 5 peripheral blood samples. The five patients had tumors staged T1-T3 N0M0, with maximum diameters ranging from roughly 4.2 to 11 cm.

Results and caveats for the whole study, not just this receptor: Comparison of CD4+ and CD8+ T cell repertoires was precluded by the use of bulk unsorted samples. The study included only four or five patients, and the authors note findings should be validated in a larger study. Because sequencing covered only the TCR beta chain and unpaired alpha chains were not captured, true repertoire diversity is likely underestimated. Pairs of tumor regions showed greater repertoire overlap (mean about 35%) than tumor-adjacent pairs (approximately 17%) or tumor-blood pairs (roughly 15%), which is consistent with antigen-driven expansion. Only roughly 7-25% of top clones appeared in all five regions of a tumor, which suggests that tumor-infiltrating T cells are spatially heterogeneous. Compared with blood, tumors had a significantly larger share of the repertoire taken up by the top 250 clones (p = 0.039).

Starting from about 500 ng total RNA, TCRbeta-specific cDNA was produced by reverse transcription with a constant-region primer and ProtoScript II reverse transcriptase. Construction of the TCRbeta libraries relied on three nested rounds of multiplex PCR, following a slightly modified ARM-PCR procedure. Each of the first two PCR rounds ran for around 11 cycles and used multiplex TRBV1-TRBV30 forward primers together with a Cbeta reverse primer. A final 25-cycle PCR with Deep VentR polymerase added sample barcodes and Illumina adapters. Amplicons of 200-500 bp were gel-purified with a QIAquick gel extraction kit before sequencing. TCRbeta amplicons were sequenced on an Illumina HiSeq 2500 with 250-bp paired-end reads. Per the authors' processing: Reads were quality-trimmed with Trimmomatic v0.33, and paired reads were merged with FLASH v1.2.11 to recover full CDR3 sequences. MiGEC v1.2.1b assigned V, D and J germline segments to the rearranged TCRbeta sequences. Clonotype statistics, along with Shannon-Wiener diversity indices, were calculated using VDJtools v1.0.0. To reduce sampling bias, subsequent analyses other than the diversity analysis used only the 250 most abundant clonotypes in each sample. TCRdb reran the public reads through fastp at Q25 and MiXCR, keeping productive beta chains. Rows are combined by CDR3 protein, so each entry shows the most common genes and DNA. TCRdb, rather than the study authors, made the V and J calls. A total of about 130,000 distinct CDR3 sequences appear in this sample, approximately 64% of them only once. About 8% of the sample is held by the ten biggest clonotypes.

For this clonotype: The target of this receptor is not known. The junction departs from the called germline gene at one end, perhaps through a read error.

Without any cell sorting, total RNA and DNA were extracted together from around 20-30 mg of bulk tissue using the AllPrep DNA/RNA mini kit. Between late 2015 and early 2016, about five patients in China with histopathologically diagnosed primary liver carcinoma had surgical resection. At the time of sampling, the patients had chronic HBV infection and had not received any treatment. Five spatially separated regions were sampled from each tumor: the superior, inferior, left-lateral and right-lateral poles, plus the tumor centre. According to histology, viable tumor cells made up more than 80% of every tumor sample. Pieces of fresh tumor and adjacent tissue were cut in half, with one half kept in RNAlater at -80 degrees C and the other half sent for histology. The CDR3 holds 15 amino acids from the cysteine to the phenylalanine. Left in the record is the CDR3 DNA by itself, 45 bases read in frame from the first base. The germline V gene gives CDR1 as MNHNS and CDR2 as SASEGT.

The receptor was isolated from a woman aged 55-70 years with primary liver carcinoma and hepatitis B virus infection. The V and J segments used are TRBV6-1 and TRBJ2-1; TRBD2 fits 8 bases in the junction. What was sequenced was liver tumor tissue from sampling region 3. Per the publication, the cell subset or site label means: tumor region T3, left-lateral pole. Here the CDR3 is given as CATSERGSSYNKQFF. The sequenced DNA is TGTGCCACCTCCGAGCGGGGGAGCTCCTACAATAAGCAGTTCTTC.